This T cell receptor (beta chain) appears in the sequencing data of a study of OX40 agonist ivuxolimab in advanced cancers. Study context: An agonistic anti-OX40 (CD134) antibody, ivuxolimab, was used to treat the patients. Study-level findings and limits: The work left the antigen specificity of expanded peripheral T cells undetermined. The study found that CD8+ T cells averaged more expanded clones than CD4+. Several nonresponders also turned out to have low normalized T-cell clonal expansion.

The method was immunoSEQ multiplex PCR; TCRdb's version includes in-frame clones alone and lacks a portion of them. The table has roughly 80,000 clones, around 86% seen once. Per germline, CDR1 SNHLY and CDR2 FYNNEI. Germline trimming cut 8 bases from V and 0 bases from J; bases unmatched to any gene: 17. The CDR3 contains 19 residues. Comments on this clone: Its antigen is unknown.

Source: CD4+ or CD8+ T cells sorted from blood, taken in a trial of the OX40 agonist ivuxolimab. The TCR comes from an adult with an advanced solid tumor such as melanoma, head and neck, liver or kidney cancer. This chain links TRBV2 with TRBJ2-3, with TRBD2 matching 10 bases. CDR3 coding DNA: TGTGCCAGCCTTGACCCCATAGCGGGGGGATTCACTAGCACAGATACGCAGTATTTT. Its protein is CASLDPIAGGFTSTDTQYF.